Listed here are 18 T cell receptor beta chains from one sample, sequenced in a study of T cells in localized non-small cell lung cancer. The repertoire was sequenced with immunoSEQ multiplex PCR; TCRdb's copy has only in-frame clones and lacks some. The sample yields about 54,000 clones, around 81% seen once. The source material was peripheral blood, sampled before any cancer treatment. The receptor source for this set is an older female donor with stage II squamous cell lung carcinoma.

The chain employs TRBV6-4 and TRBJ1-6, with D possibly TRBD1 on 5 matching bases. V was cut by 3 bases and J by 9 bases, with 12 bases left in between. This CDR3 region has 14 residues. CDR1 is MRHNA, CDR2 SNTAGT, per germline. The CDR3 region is CASSEGRTGSPLHF. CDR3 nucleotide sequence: TGTGCCAGCAGTGAGGGACGGACTGGTTCACCCCTCCACTTT.

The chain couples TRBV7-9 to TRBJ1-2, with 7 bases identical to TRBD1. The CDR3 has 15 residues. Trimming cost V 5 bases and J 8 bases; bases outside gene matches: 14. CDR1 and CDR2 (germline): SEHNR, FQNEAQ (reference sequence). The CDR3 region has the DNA TGTGCCAGCAGCCACAGAACTCGACAGGGAACGGGCTACACCTTC. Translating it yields CASSHRTRQGTGYTF. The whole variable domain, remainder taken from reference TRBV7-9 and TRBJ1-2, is DTGVSQNPRHKITKRGQNVTFRCDPISEHNRLYWYRQTLGQGPEFLTYFQNEAQLEKSRLLSDRFSAERPKGSFSTLEIQRTEQGDSAMYLCASSHRTRQGTGYTFGSGTRLTVV.

In DNA form, the CDR3 reads TGTGCCTGCTATGGGCCTAGCGGTAATGAGCAGTTCTTC. Translation gives CACYGPSGNEQFF. The V and J genes are TRBV30 and TRBJ2-1; 7 bases line up with TRBD2. V dropped 6 bases and J dropped 7; count of bases not matched to a gene: 9. The germline CDR1 and CDR2 sequences are GTSNPN and SVGIG (reference sequence). The CDR3 length is 13 residues.

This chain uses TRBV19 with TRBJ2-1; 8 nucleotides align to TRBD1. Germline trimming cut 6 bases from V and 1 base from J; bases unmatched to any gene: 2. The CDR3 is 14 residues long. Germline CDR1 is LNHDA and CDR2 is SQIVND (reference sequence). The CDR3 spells CASSRTGSYNEQFF. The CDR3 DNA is TGTGCCAGTAGCCGGACAGGGTCCTACAATGAGCAGTTCTTC.

The CDR3 DNA reads as TGTGCCAGTAGTAACCCCACAACTAATGAAAAACTGTTTTTT. Translating it yields CASSNPTTNEKLFF. The chain employs TRBV19 and TRBJ1-4; D not certain. Germline V gene data show CDR1 as LNHDA and CDR2 as SQIVND (reference sequence). This CDR3 is built from 14 residues. The V gene lost 4 bases and the J gene lost 0 bases, with 6 bases spanning the gap. Complete variable domain (other parts from reference TRBV19 and TRBJ1-4): DGGITQSPKYLFRKEGQNVTLSCEQNLNHDAMYWYRQDPGQGLRLIYYSQIVNDFQKGDIAEGYSVSREKKESFPLTVTSAQKNPTAFYLCASSNPTTNEKLFFGSGTQLSVL.

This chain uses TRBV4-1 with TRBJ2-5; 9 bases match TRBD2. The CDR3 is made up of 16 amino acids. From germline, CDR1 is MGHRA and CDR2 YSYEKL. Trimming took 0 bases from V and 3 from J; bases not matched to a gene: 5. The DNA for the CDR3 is TGCGCCAGCAGCCAAGATTGGCTAGCGGGGAAAGAGACCCAGTACTTC. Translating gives CASSQDWLAGKETQYF.

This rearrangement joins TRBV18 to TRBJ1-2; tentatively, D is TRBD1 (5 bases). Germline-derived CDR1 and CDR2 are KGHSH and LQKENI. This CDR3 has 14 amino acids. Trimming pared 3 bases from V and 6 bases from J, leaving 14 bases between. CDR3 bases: TGTGCCAGCTCACCGGGGGTTAGGGTTGATGGCTACACCTTC. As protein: CASSPGVRVDGYTF.

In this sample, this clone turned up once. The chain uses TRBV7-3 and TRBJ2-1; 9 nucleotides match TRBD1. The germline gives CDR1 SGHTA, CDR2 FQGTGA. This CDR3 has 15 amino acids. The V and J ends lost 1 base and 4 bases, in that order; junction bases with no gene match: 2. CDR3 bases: TGTGCCAGCAGCTTAAGACAGGGGGTTTACAATGAGCAGTTCTTC. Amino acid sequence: CASSLRQGVYNEQFF.

CDR3 DNA: TGTGCCAGCAGCTTGGAGGGCCCCGGTACAGATACGCAGTATTTT. It specifies CASSLEGPGTDTQYF. The V and J genes are TRBV7-9 and TRBJ2-3, with D tentatively TRBD2 (6 bases). In germline, CDR1 is SEHNR, CDR2 FQNEAQ (reference sequence). The CDR3 is 15 amino acids. V lost 3 bases and J lost 3, with 13 bases in between.

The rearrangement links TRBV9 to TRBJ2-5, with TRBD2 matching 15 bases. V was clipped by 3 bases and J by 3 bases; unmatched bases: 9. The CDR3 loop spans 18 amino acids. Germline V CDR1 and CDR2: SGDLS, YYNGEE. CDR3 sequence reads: CASSAGLAGGRREETQYF. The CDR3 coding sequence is TGTGCCAGCAGCGCTGGACTAGCGGGGGGGCGCCGAGAAGAGACCCAGTACTTC.

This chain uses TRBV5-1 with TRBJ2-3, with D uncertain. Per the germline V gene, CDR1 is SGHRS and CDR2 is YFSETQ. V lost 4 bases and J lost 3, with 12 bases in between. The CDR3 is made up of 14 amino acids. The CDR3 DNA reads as TGCGCCAGCAGCCGAAACGACGGGACAGATACGCAGTATTTT. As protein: CASSRNDGTDTQYF. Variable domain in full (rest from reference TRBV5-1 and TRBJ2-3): KAGVTQTPRYLIKTRGQQVTLSCSPISGHRSVSWYQQTPGQGLQFLFEYFSETQRNKGNFPGRFSGRQFSNSRSEMNVSTLELGDSALYLCASSRNDGTDTQYFGPGTRLTVL.

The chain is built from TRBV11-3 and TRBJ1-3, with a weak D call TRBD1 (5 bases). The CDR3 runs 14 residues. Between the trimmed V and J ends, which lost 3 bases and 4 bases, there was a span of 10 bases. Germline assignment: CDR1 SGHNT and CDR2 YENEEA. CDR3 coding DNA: TGTGCCAGCAGCTTCGGGGGGACCGGAAACACCATATATTTT. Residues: CASSFGGTGNTIYF.

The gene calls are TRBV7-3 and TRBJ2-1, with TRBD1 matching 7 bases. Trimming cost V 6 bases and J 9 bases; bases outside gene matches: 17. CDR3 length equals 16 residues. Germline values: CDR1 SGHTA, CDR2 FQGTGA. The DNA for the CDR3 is TGTGCCAGCAGTTTACAGCCCGGGACAGTAGGAGTTGAGCAGTTCTTC. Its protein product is CASSLQPGTVGVEQFF. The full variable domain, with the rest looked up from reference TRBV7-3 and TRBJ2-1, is GAGVSQTPSNKVTEKGKYVELRCDPISGHTALYWYRQSLGQGPEFLIYFQGTGAADDSGLPNDRFFAVRPEGSVSTLKIQRTERGDSAVYLCASSLQPGTVGVEQFFGPGTRLTVL.

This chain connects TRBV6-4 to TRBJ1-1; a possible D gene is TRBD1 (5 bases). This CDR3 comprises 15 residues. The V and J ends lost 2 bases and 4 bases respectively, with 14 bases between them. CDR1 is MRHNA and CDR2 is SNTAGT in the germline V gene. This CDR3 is CASSDRAGLATEAFF. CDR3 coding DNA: TGTGCCAGCAGTGACAGGGCAGGGTTGGCCACTGAAGCTTTCTTT.

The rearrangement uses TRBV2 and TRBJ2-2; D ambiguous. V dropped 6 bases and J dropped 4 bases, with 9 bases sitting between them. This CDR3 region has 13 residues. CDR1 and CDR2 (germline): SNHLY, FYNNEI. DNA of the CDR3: TGTGCCAGCAGGAGCGATTTCACCGGGGAGCTGTTTTTT. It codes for CASRSDFTGELFF. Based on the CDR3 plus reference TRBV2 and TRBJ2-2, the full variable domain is EPEVTQTPSHQVTQMGQEVILRCVPISNHLYFYWYRQILGQKVEFLVSFYNNEISEKSEIFDDQFSVERPDGSNFTLKIRSTKLEDSAMYFCASRSDFTGELFFGEGSRLTVL.

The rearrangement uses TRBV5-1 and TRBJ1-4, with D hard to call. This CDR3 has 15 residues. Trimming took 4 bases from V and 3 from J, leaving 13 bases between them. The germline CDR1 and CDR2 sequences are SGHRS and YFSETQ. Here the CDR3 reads CASSPERASNEKLFF. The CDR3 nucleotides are TGCGCCAGCAGCCCTGAACGGGCGTCTAATGAAAAACTGTTTTTT.

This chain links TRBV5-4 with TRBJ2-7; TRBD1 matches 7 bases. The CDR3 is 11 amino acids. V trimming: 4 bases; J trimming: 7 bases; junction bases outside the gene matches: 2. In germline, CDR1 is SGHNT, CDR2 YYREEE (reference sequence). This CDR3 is CASSRGQEQYF. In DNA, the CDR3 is TGTGCCAGCAGCCGGGGACAGGAGCAGTACTTC.

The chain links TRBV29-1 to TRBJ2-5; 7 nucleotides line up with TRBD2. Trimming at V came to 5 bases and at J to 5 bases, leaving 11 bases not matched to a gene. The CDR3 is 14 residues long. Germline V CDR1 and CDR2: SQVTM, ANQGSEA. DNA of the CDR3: TGCAGCGTTAGGTTAGCGACTAGCCTCGAGACCCAGTACTTC. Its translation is CSVRLATSLETQYF.